This T cell receptor (beta chain) was recovered during a study of CD8 T cells in Susac syndrome. The CDR3 runs to 14 residues. Between the trimmed V and J ends, which lost 0 bases and 3 bases, there was a span of 12 bases. The V gene's germline CDR1 is GTSNPN and CDR2 SVGIG (reference sequence). Reverse transcription of about 0.45 to 1 ug RNA was performed with random hexamers. TCRdb recomputed calls from the immunoSEQ multiplex PCR reads with MiXCR, one row per CDR3 protein. The sample shows around 160,000 distinct CDR3 sequences, roughly 95% of them seen only once. The sequenced material came from CD4+ T cells from PBMCs. The TCR originated in a human donor with multiple sclerosis. The chain uses TRBV30 and TRBJ2-7; D may be TRBD1 (5 bases). In DNA, the CDR3 is TGTGCCTGGAGTGTAGGGGTGGTGAACTACGAGCAGTACTTC. It encodes CAWSVGVVNYEQYF.